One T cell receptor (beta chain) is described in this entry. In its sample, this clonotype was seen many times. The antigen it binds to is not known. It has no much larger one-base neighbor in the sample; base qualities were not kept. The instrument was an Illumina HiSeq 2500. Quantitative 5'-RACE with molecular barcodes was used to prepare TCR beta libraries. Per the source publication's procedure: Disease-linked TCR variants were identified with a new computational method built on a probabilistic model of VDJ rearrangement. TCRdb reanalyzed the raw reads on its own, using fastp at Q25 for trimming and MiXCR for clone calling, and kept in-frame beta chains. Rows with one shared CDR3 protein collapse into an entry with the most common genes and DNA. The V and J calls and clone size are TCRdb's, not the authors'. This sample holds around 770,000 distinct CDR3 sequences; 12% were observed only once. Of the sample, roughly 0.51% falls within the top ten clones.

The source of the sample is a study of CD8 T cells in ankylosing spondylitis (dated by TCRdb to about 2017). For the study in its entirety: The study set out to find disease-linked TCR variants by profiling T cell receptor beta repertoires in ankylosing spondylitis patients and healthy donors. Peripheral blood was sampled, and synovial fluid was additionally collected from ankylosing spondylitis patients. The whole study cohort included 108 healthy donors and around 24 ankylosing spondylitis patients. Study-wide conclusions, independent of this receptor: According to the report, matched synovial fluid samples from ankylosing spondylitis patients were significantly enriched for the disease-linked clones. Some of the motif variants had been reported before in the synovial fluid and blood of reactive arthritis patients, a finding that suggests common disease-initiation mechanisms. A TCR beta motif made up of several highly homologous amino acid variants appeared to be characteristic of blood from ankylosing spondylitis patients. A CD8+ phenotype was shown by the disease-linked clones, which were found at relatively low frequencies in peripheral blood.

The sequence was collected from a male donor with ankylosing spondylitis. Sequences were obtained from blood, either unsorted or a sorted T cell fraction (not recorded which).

The bases read TGCAGTGGGACTAGCGGGGGCACAGATACGCAGTATTTT. It codes for CSGTSGGTDTQYF. Recombination connected TRBV20-1 to TRBJ2-3, with 12 bases aligning to TRBD2. Relative to germline, V is missing 7 bases and J is missing 1 base, with 0 bases of the junction outside any gene match. In the germline V gene (reference sequence), CDR1 corresponds to DFQATT and CDR2 to SNEGSKA. There are 13 amino acids in the CDR3, from cysteine to phenylalanine inclusive. Only the CDR3 region is kept as DNA, spanning 39 bases read in frame from base 1.